The present T cell receptor beta chain was sequenced within a study of Graves' ophthalmopathy and Graves' hyperthyroidism. Overall study findings and caveats: With 70.59% sensitivity and around 79% specificity, the model predicted ophthalmopathy progression. A roughly 84% specificity and around 90% sensitivity were achieved by a 13-signature model that separated ophthalmopathy from stable hyperthyroidism. Blood also held most thyroid clonotypes expanded above 0.001 frequency.

Beta-chain TCR CDR3 regions were amplified from RNA transcripts. An initial RT-PCR round employing HTBI primers preceded a second-round multiplex PCR. MiXCR, applied by TCRdb to the multiplex PCR reads, yields one record per CDR3 protein. The sample yields over a million distinct CDR3 sequences, around a third seen once. Germline V gives CDR1 DFQATT, CDR2 SNEGSKA (reference sequence). This CDR3 has 11 residues. Trimming removed 4 bases at V and 7 bases at J, with 11 bases between. This clonotype was detected ten times or more. Its antigen is undetermined. The sample consisted of peripheral blood or thyroid tissue (not recorded which). This sequence originates from an adult man with Graves' hyperthyroidism. The rearrangement uses TRBV20-1 and TRBJ2-7; D ambiguous. DNA of the CDR3: TGCAGTGCTAAAACTAAGCGAGAGCAGTACTTC. Translating gives CSAKTKREQYF.